Following are 26 T cell receptor beta chains from one sample sequenced in a study of blood T cells in healthy people across ages. A second PCR, run for 7 to 11 cycles, used a sample-barcoded 5' primer plus a J-beta primer mix. TCRdb ran MiXCR on the 5' RACE reads and lists one entry per CDR3 protein. In the table there are roughly 1.9 million distinct CDR3 sequences, roughly two fifths of which are singletons. Sequenced: blood. The receptors were gathered from a human donor in good health.

This clonotype was recorded a few times. V is TRBV7-9 and J is TRBJ2-4, with a possible D match to TRBD2 (6 bases). The J call is in doubt because the DNA end fits TRBJ2-7 better. This CDR3 comprises 14 residues. Germline V gene data show CDR1 as SEHNR and CDR2 as FQNEAQ (reference sequence). The CDR3: CASSNRDSLYEQYF. In DNA, the CDR3 is TGTGCCAGCAGCAACCGGGACTCCCTCTACGAGCAGTACTTC.

The rearrangement uses TRBV7-2 and TRBJ2-1, with 13 bases lining up with TRBD2. V lost 4 bases, J lost 7 bases, and 10 bases stayed unmatched. Germline CDR1 SGHTA, CDR2 FQGNSA. The CDR3 has 17 amino acids. The chain's CDR3 is CASSSTSGGPGLNEQFF. CDR3 in DNA: TGTGCCAGCAGCTCGACTAGCGGGGGGCCAGGGTTGAATGAGCAGTTCTTC. The full variable domain, its missing parts supplied by reference TRBV7-2 and TRBJ2-1, is GAGVSQSPSNKVTEKGKDVELRCDPISGHTALYWYRQSLGQGLEFLIYFQGNSAPDKSGLPSDRFSAERTGGSVSTLTIQRTQQEDSAVYLCASSSTSGGPGLNEQFFGPGTRLTVL.

This clonotype was counted a few times. The chain uses TRBV7-2 and TRBJ2-5, with 7 bases that match TRBD1. Germline trimming cut 4 bases from V and 3 bases from J; bases unmatched to any gene: 11. Germline CDR1 is SGHTA and CDR2 is FQGNSA. The CDR3 covers 16 residues. The CDR3 coding sequence is TGTGCCAGCAGCTATCCGACCCGGGACAGTAAAGAGACCCAGTACTTC. Translated: CASSYPTRDSKETQYF.

This chain joins TRBV30 and TRBJ1-1, with no clear D. The germline gives CDR1 GTSNPN, CDR2 SVGIG (reference sequence). V lost 3 bases to trimming and J lost 4 bases, with 15 bases between them. The CDR3 runs to 14 residues. The CDR3 here is CAWSALGSLTEAFF. In nucleotides, the CDR3 is TGTGCCTGGAGCGCCCTCGGAAGCCTCACTGAAGCTTTCTTT.

This chain links TRBV4-3 with TRBJ2-7; no clear D gene. CDR3 length equals 17 residues. The V end lost 0 bases, the J end lost 6 bases, and 21 bases lay between the germline ends. Germline CDR1 and CDR2: LGHNA and YSLEER. CDR3 coding DNA: TGCGCCAGCAGCCAAGATACACCAGGAAACCTCCCCGGCGAGCAGTACTTC. Its protein product is CASSQDTPGNLPGEQYF.

With respect to this clonotype: A junction end diverges from the germline sequence, so it may reflect a read error. This chain connects TRBV24-1 to TRBJ2-1; either TRBD1 or TRBD2 may fit D (5 bases each). The germline V gene encodes CDR1 KGHDR and CDR2 SFDVKD. CDR3 length equals 13 residues. This CDR3 reads CATGDFQGDEQFF. CDR3 nucleotide sequence: TGTGCCACCGGTGATTTTCAGGGAGATGAGCAGTTCTTC.

The chain couples TRBV6-6 to TRBJ2-1; a weak D match, TRBD2 (7 bases). V shed 8 bases and J shed 9 bases, with 23 bases lying between them. Per the germline V gene, CDR1 is MNHNY and CDR2 is SVGAGI (reference sequence). CDR3 size: 15 residues. CDR3 sequence reads: CASGLEGGPIVEQFF. The DNA for the CDR3 is TGTGCCAGCGGATTAGAGGGGGGGCCGATAGTTGAGCAGTTCTTC.

This sequence joins TRBV24-1 and TRBJ2-5, with TRBD2 identical over 9 bases. Germline assignment: CDR1 KGHDR and CDR2 SFDVKD. Losses at the gene ends were 9 bases for V and 1 base for J; bases not matched to a gene: 14. This CDR3 region has 17 residues. CDR3 loop: CATASLGGGVFQETQYF. The CDR3 DNA follows: TGTGCCACCGCTTCCCTGGGCGGGGGGGTGTTCCAAGAGACCCAGTACTTC.

This chain connects TRBV6-5 to TRBJ2-3, with D maybe TRBD2 (6 bases). CDR1 is MNHEY and CDR2 is SVGAGI in the germline V gene. The length of the CDR3 is 17 residues. V lost 7 bases and J 2 bases, leaving 22 bases between the germline ends. CDR3 sequence (DNA): TGTGCCAGCACTTCAAGGATCCGGGGGATTAACACAGATACGCAGTATTTT. It codes for CASTSRIRGINTDTQYF.

This clonotype occurred many times. The rearrangement links TRBV4-3 to TRBJ2-4, with 9 bases that match TRBD2. The junction had 8 bases not matched to a gene; V was cut back by 0 bases and J by 8 bases. This CDR3 region has 16 residues. The germline V gene has CDR1 LGHNA and CDR2 YSLEER. Here the CDR3 reads CASSQELQRGDDIQYF. CDR3 nucleotide sequence: TGCGCCAGCAGCCAAGAATTACAGCGGGGGGATGACATTCAGTACTTC.

The CDR3 sequence is CSVRAGTDYNEQFF. DNA of the CDR3: TGCAGCGTCCGAGCCGGGACAGACTACAATGAGCAGTTCTTC. The chain employs TRBV29-1 and TRBJ2-1, with 7 bases that match TRBD1. The CDR3 runs to 14 residues. Trimming at V came to 6 bases and at J to 3 bases, leaving 8 bases not matched to a gene. Germline values: CDR1 SQVTM, CDR2 ANQGSEA.

The chain recombines TRBV7-2 with TRBJ1-2; D not certain. CDR3 length: 14 amino acids. Trimming took 1 base from V and 5 from J, leaving 11 bases between them. The germline V gene encodes CDR1 SGHTA and CDR2 FQGNSA. The chain's CDR3 is CASSLEVGRYGYTF. CDR3 in DNA: TGTGCCAGCAGCTTAGAAGTCGGCAGATATGGCTACACCTTC.

The V gene is TRBV6-6, the J gene TRBJ2-7, with TRBD2 as a possible D gene (7 bases). V was pared by 2 bases and J by 1 base, with 15 bases between. CDR3 length equals 16 residues. Per germline, CDR1 MNHNY and CDR2 SVGAGI (reference sequence). This CDR3 is CASSYIAGARSYEQYF. The CDR3 DNA follows: TGTGCCAGCAGTTACATTGCGGGGGCCCGTTCCTACGAGCAGTACTTC.

The chain carries TRBV9 and TRBJ1-1; no clear D gene. Trimming cost V 6 bases and J 0 bases, with 12 bases left between them. The V gene's germline CDR1 is SGDLS and CDR2 YYNGEE. This CDR3 contains 14 residues. The CDR3 DNA sequence: TGTGCCAGCACGGAAGGACCCATGAACACTGAAGCTTTCTTT. Amino acids: CASTEGPMNTEAFF.

The chain's CDR3 is CASSLEFVTDTQYF. The CDR3 DNA is TGTGCCAGCAGCCTAGAGTTTGTTACAGATACGCAGTATTTT. The gene calls are TRBV7-8 and TRBJ2-3; D is ambiguous. The CDR3 is 14 amino acids. Germline CDR1 is SGHVS and CDR2 is FQNEAQ. Trimming shortened V by 5 bases and J by 3 bases, and 12 bases separated the two germline ends.

This chain connects TRBV15 to TRBJ1-6, with 7 bases identical to TRBD1. The junction had 10 bases not matched to a gene; V was cut back by 9 bases and J by 5 bases. The CDR3 sequence is 15 residues long. Germline V CDR1 and CDR2: LNHNV, YYDKDF (reference sequence). The CDR3 here is CATRTLDRDNSPLHF. The CDR3 DNA reads as TGTGCCACTCGAACCCTTGACAGGGATAATTCACCCCTCCACTTT.

This clonotype was counted between two and nine times. V is TRBV6-6 and J is TRBJ1-6; D perhaps matches TRBD1 (5 bases). The CDR3 is 13 residues long. The ends were cut back, 4 bases at V and 14 bases at J, with 15 bases in the middle. Germline loops: CDR1 MNHNY, CDR2 SVGAGI (reference sequence). DNA for the CDR3: TGTGCCAGCAGTTCACAGGCGCTGCGAGCCCTCCACTTT. Translation gives CASSSQALRALHF.

Comment on this clonotype: The junction differs from germline at one of its ends, possibly a read error. The chain recombines TRBV4-2 with TRBJ2-3; 8 bases are shared with TRBD2. The CDR3 totals 18 residues. The V gene's germline CDR1 is LGHNA and CDR2 YNFKEQ. CDR3 DNA sequence: TGTGCCAGCAGCCAAGATTTTCTGGACAACTTCGGGGGGGATACGCATTATTTT. As protein: CASSQDFLDNFGGDTHYF.

Only one count was recorded for this clonotype. This CDR3 is CASSFGHVSADTQYF. The CDR3, as DNA: TGTGCCAGCAGCTTTGGCCACGTCAGCGCAGATACGCAGTATTTT. The rearrangement joins TRBV5-5 to TRBJ2-3, with D hard to call. Trimming cost V 2 bases and J 4 bases, with 14 bases left between them. This CDR3 is 15 amino acids long. Per the germline V gene, CDR1 is SGHKS and CDR2 is YYEKEE (reference sequence).

The V and J genes are TRBV28 and TRBJ2-5; 7 bases line up with TRBD1. Trimming at V came to 10 bases and at J to 5 bases, leaving 13 bases not matched to a gene. CDR1 and CDR2 from the germline V gene are MDHEN and SYDVKM. The CDR3 loop spans 14 amino acids. The CDR3 loop is CATNQGTARETQYF. As DNA, the CDR3 is TGTGCCACCAACCAGGGGACAGCTCGGGAGACCCAGTACTTC.

This clonotype was found a few times. The chain employs TRBV5-1 and TRBJ1-1; D call uncertain. Between the trimmed V and J ends, which lost 4 bases and 2 bases, there was a span of 15 bases. CDR3 size: 15 residues. Looked up from germline, CDR1 is SGHRS and CDR2 is YFSETQ. CDR3 protein: CASSLYGAVNTEAFF. Written as DNA, the CDR3 is TGCGCCAGCAGCCTATACGGCGCGGTCAACACTGAAGCTTTCTTT.

J is TRBJ2-7 and V is TRBV29-1; either TRBD1 or TRBD2 may supply D (5 bases each). CDR1 is SQVTM and CDR2 is ANQGSEA in the germline V gene. This CDR3 spans 11 amino acids. V lost 6 bases to trimming and J lost 12 bases, with 18 bases between them. The CDR3 region is CSVGTQETLYF. CDR3 sequence (DNA): TGCAGCGTGGGGACCCAAGAGACCCTGTACTTC.

In its sample, this clonotype was seen many times. CDR3 loop: CASSLLDRYEQFF. As DNA, the CDR3 is TGTGCCAGCAGCTTGCTGGATAGGTATGAGCAGTTCTTC. The rearrangement uses TRBV5-6 and TRBJ2-1; D remains unclear. This CDR3 is built from 13 residues. Trimming took 1 base from V and 8 from J, leaving 10 bases between them. Germline CDR1 SGHDT, CDR2 YYEEEE.

This clonotype was seen a few times. The chain combines TRBV6-6 with TRBJ2-3; 8 positions match TRBD2. Per the germline V gene, CDR1 is MNHNY and CDR2 is SVGAGI (reference sequence). Germline trimming cut 5 bases from V and 4 bases from J; bases unmatched to any gene: 5. This CDR3 has 14 amino acids. CDR3 sequence reads: CASSPGGLADTQYF. CDR3 coding DNA: TGTGCCAGCAGTCCGGGGGGGCTCGCAGATACGCAGTATTTT.

This clonotype was found a few times. V usage is TRBV7-8 and J usage is TRBJ2-7; 7 positions agree with TRBD1. The trim removed 5 bases at V and 3 bases at J, leaving 7 bases unmatched. Germline lookup yields CDR1 SGHVS and CDR2 FQNEAQ. The CDR3 runs 14 residues. The DNA of the CDR3 is TGTGCCAGCAGCATGGACAGGTTATTCTACGAGCAGTACTTC. Translating it yields CASSMDRLFYEQYF.

The rearrangement uses TRBV10-3 and TRBJ2-5, with 7 bases aligning to TRBD1. Losses at the gene ends were 5 bases for V and 5 bases for J; bases not matched to a gene: 8. Germline values: CDR1 ENHRY, CDR2 SYGVKD. This CDR3 is 14 amino acids long. The CDR3 coding sequence is TGTGCCATCAGTCGACGGACACAGGGGGAGACCCAGTACTTC. Amino acids: CAISRRTQGETQYF.